Listed below are T cell receptor beta chains from one sample, sequenced in a study of cytomegalovirus exposure and HLA in healthy donors. TCRdb's copy holds only in-frame clones and misses some; the assay was immunoSEQ multiplex PCR. The table records about 200,000 clones, approximately 80% of them present only once. Sequenced sample: PBMCs. The receptors shown here come from a woman younger than 45 in good health and CMV-seropositive. Each CDR3 is given with its conserved first and last residue.

j_call v_call cdr3_aa
TRBJ2-7 TRBV7-7 CASSSSGGHEQYF
TRBJ2-5 TRBV5-1 CASSPYSRGRSETQYF
TRBJ2-7 TRBV6-1 CASSVLVASYEQYF
TRBJ2-5 TRBV9 CASSVGWTIQETQYF
TRBJ2-1 TRBV9 CASSVAAGMGRSSYNEQFF
TRBJ2-7 TRBV4-3 CASSLDRFGLEQYF
TRBJ2-2 TRBV28 CASSLTGKKSGELFF
TRBJ2-7 TRBV6-1 CASMVASGGHEQYF
TRBJ1-2 TRBV5-1 CASSAGTGFYGYTF
TRBJ2-1 TRBV30 CAWSLAHNEQFF
TRBJ2-5 TRBV30 CAWSVSLQETQYF
TRBJ2-1 TRBV11-2 CASSLSTLDEQFF
TRBJ1-4 TRBV5-8 CASSIARNEKLFF
TRBJ2-7 TRBV6-1 CASSSPGRGTYEQYF
TRBJ1-2 TRBV5-1 CASSLTTGGLRGYTF
TRBJ2-5 TRBV4-1 CASSQGRTQETQYF
TRBJ1-6 TRBV30 CAFISSGVNNSPLHF
TRBJ1-1 TRBV29-1 CSVVGAGAEAFF
TRBJ2-7 TRBV5-8 CASSRRESVGSYEQYF
TRBJ2-7 TRBV28 CASSFPGGRGRTRSDEQYF
TRBJ2-3 TRBV5-1 CASSRGGTGLSDTQYF
TRBJ2-2 TRBV19 CASSLQYTGELFF
TRBJ2-1 TRBV18 CASSPSQGVGRNEQFF
TRBJ2-7 TRBV29-1 CSVEDPTGKYF
TRBJ1-2 TRBV19 CASSTLPGALRGYGYTF
TRBJ1-2 TRBV7-8 CASSPDGGFGPNYGYTF
TRBJ1-2 TRBV6-1 CASSEEGTGSYGYTF
TRBJ2-1 TRBV6-1 CASRGRRGGSDEQFF
TRBJ1-1 TRBV5-5 CASSLRGLTEAFF
TRBJ2-2 TRBV30 CAWRVSGRDTGELFF
TRBJ1-5 TRBV30 CAWSRAGGGNQPQHF
TRBJ2-5 TRBV29-1 CSVLTGQETQYF
TRBJ1-4 TRBV4-2 CASSQDPGTNEKLFF
TRBJ2-3 TRBV28 CASSLIGASTDTQYF
TRBJ2-5 TRBV30 CAWTRRETQYF
TRBJ2-5 TRBV9 CASSRSGRQETQYF
TRBJ2-2 TRBV5-1 CASSQGLAGTGELFF
TRBJ2-5 TRBV28 CASSRGGETQYF
TRBJ1-2 TRBV11-2 CASSFHRGTNYGYTF
TRBJ2-3 TRBV9 CASSVAGSGRLADTQYF
TRBJ2-3 TRBV5-1 CASSWPRDTDTQYF
TRBJ2-7 TRBV9 CASSVADSYEQYF
TRBJ2-7 TRBV6-5 CASSRSSPEAGEQYF
TRBJ2-7 TRBV28 CASSFLAGGNYEQYF
TRBJ1-4 TRBV2 CASRGGQTTTNEKLFF